What follows describes a single T cell receptor (beta chain). The data were produced by immunoSEQ multiplex PCR, yet TCRdb's version contains in-frame clones alone and is incomplete. This sample has over 80,000 clones, with around 91% found just once. This CDR3 comprises 18 residues. CDR1 and CDR2 (germline): LNHDA, SQIVND (reference sequence). V shed 1 base, J shed 4 bases, and the junction held 10 bases outside the gene matches. This sample stems from a study of control samples from healthy donors and cancer patients. This TCR came from a man younger than 45 in good health. The chain couples TRBV19 to TRBJ2-1, with 10 bases matching TRBD1. Sequencing used blood. In DNA, the CDR3 is TGTGCCAGTAGTATAGTCTGGGACAGGGGCAACGTTTACAATGAGCAGTTCTTC. Residues: CASSIVWDRGNVYNEQFF.